The sequence of this TCR beta chain was determined in a study of CXCR3-negative and CXCR3-positive naive CD8 T cells. Whole-study results and caveats: CXCR3-positive naive cells had TRB CDR3s that were more hydrophobic than CXCR3-negative naive cells had.

The TRB libraries of cDNA were built by UMI-labeled 5' RACE. Reprocessing the 5' RACE reads, TCRdb reports a single entry for every CDR3 protein and omits DNA. The listing contains approximately 140,000 distinct CDR3 sequences. About this clonotype itself: Its antigen is unknown.

Germline lookup yields CDR1 MDHEN and CDR2 SYDVKM. The CDR3 runs to 14 residues. Sequenced sample: naive CXCR3+ CD8+ T cells from blood. Subset noted: CD45RO-CCR7+CD27+CD95- naive CD8+ T cells expressing CXCR3 (TNR3+). The TCR was taken from a human donor in good health. Some clones in this sample may be carry-over from other donors' samples. The rearrangement joins TRBV28 to TRBJ1-1; lacking DNA, the TRBD1 call made by TCRdb goes unchecked. CDR3: CASRLYRENTEAFF. Based on the CDR3 plus reference TRBV28 and TRBJ1-1, the full variable domain is DVKVTQSSRYLVKRTGEKVFLECVQDMDHENMFWYRQDPGLGLRLIYFSYDVKMKEKGDIPEGYSVSREKKERFSLILESASTNQTSMYLCASRLYRENTEAFFGQGTRLTVV.